This T cell receptor (beta chain) was documented in a study of OX40 agonist ivuxolimab in advanced cancers. Study-level information: Patients were given ivuxolimab, an antibody that agonizes OX40 (CD134).

This clone showed up just once. The antigen remains unidentified. Any history of autoimmune disease or systemic immunosuppression disqualified patients. Germline trimming cut 4 bases from V and 3 bases from J; bases unmatched to any gene: 13. The germline CDR1 and CDR2 sequences are SGDLS and YYNGEE. The CDR3 has 16 amino acids. Generated by immunoSEQ multiplex PCR, the TCRdb table keeps only in-frame clones and is missing some. The data contain more than 80,000 clones, roughly 91% of them seen just once; the ten biggest clones take up 0.25% to 0.35%. Points from the study as a whole: Dose levels from 0.1 to 3.0 mg/kg saw CD4+ and CD8+ blood T cells expand clonally by week 6. Normalized T-cell clonal expansion was also low in a subset of nonresponders.

Here the sequenced sample was CD4+ or CD8+ T cells sorted from blood, taken in a trial of the OX40 agonist ivuxolimab. The V gene is TRBV9, the J gene TRBJ2-7; 7 bases map to TRBD2. This receptor was obtained from an adult with an advanced solid tumor such as melanoma, head and neck, liver or kidney cancer. The CDR3 DNA sequence: TGTGCCAGCAGCCCACTCTGGCTAGCGGAACTCTACGAGCAGTACTTC. Translation: CASSPLWLAELYEQYF.